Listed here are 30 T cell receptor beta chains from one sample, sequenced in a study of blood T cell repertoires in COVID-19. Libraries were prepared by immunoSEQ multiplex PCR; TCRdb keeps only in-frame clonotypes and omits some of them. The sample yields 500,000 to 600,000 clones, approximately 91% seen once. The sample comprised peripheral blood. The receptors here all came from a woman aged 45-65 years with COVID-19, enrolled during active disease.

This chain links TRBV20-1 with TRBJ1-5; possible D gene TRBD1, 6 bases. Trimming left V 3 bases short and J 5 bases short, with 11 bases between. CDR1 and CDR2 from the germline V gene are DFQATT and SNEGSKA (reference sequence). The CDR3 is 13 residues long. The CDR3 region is CSASRGKHQPQHF. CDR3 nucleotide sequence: TGCAGTGCTAGTAGGGGGAAACATCAGCCCCAGCATTTT.

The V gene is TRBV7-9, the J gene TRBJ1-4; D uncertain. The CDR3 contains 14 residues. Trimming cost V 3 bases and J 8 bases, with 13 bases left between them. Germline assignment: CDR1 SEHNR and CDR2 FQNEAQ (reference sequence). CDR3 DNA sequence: TGTGCCAGCAGCTTGAGTTTAGGAGGGGAAAAACTGTTTTTT. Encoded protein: CASSLSLGGEKLFF.

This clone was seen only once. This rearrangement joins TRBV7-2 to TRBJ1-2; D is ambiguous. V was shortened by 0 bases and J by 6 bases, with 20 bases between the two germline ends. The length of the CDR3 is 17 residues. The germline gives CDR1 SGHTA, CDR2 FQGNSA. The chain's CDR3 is CASSLAPGGVMAHGYTF. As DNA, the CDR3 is TGTGCCAGCAGCTTAGCGCCAGGCGGGGTGATGGCCCATGGCTACACCTTC.

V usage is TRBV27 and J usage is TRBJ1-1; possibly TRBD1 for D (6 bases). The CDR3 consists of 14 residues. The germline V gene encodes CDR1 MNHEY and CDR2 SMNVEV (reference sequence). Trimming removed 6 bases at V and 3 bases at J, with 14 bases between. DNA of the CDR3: TGTGCCAGCAGACCCCCAGGGGCCGACACTGAAGCTTTCTTT. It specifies CASRPPGADTEAFF.

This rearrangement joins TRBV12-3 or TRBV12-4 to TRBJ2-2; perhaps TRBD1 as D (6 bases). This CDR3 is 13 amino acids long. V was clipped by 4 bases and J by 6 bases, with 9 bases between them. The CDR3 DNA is TGTGCCAGCAGTTACAGGGCATCCGGGGAGCTGTTTTTT. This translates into CASSYRASGELFF.

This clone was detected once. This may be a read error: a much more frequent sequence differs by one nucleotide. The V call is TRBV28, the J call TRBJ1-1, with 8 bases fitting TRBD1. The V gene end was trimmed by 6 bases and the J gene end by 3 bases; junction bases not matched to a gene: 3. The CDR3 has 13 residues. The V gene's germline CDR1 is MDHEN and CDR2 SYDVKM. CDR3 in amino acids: CASRLQGDTEAFF. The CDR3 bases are TGTGCCAGCAGGCTACAGGGGGACACTGAAGCTTTCTTT.

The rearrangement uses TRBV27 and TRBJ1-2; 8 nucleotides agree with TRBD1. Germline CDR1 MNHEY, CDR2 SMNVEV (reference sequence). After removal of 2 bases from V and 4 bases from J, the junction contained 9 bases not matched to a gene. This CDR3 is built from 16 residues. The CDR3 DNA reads TGTGCCAGCAGTTTAGATCGGACAGGGCTATTCTATGGCTACACCTTC. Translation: CASSLDRTGLFYGYTF.

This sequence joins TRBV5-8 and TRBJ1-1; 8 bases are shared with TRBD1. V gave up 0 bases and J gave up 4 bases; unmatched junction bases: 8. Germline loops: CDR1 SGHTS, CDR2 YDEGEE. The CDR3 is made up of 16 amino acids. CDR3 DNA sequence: TGTGCCAGCAGCTTGGTACATACAGGGGGGCCCACTGAAGCTTTCTTT. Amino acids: CASSLVHTGGPTEAFF.

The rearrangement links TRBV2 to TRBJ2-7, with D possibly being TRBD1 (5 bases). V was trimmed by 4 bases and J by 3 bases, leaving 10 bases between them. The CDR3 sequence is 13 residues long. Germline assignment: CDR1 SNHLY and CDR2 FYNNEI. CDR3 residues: CASSVVQGYEQYF. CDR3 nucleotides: TGTGCCAGCAGTGTGGTTCAGGGCTACGAGCAGTACTTC.

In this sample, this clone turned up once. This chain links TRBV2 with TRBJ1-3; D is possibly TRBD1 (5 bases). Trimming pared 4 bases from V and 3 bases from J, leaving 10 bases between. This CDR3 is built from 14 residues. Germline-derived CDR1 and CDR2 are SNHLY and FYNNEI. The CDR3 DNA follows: TGTGCCAGCAGTGGGACAAACTTTGGAAACACCATATATTTT. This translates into CASSGTNFGNTIYF.

DNA for the CDR3: TGTGCCAGCAGTCACAGGGGCGGAGATGAAAAACTGTTTTTT. Translated, it gives CASSHRGGDEKLFF. The chain recombines TRBV3-1 (or the pseudogene TRBV3-2) with TRBJ1-4; 7 nucleotides match TRBD1. The V segment lost 6 bases and the J segment 6 bases; nucleotides outside the gene matches: 7. CDR1 is LGHDT, CDR2 YNNKEL, per germline (reference sequence). The CDR3 loop spans 14 amino acids.

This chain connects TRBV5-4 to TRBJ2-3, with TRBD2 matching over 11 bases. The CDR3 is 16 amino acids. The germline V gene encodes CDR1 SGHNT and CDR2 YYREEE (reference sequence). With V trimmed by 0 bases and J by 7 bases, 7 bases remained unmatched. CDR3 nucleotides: TGTGCCAGCAGCTTGGAATTAGCGGGGGGGCGGAATACGCAGTATTTT. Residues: CASSLELAGGRNTQYF.

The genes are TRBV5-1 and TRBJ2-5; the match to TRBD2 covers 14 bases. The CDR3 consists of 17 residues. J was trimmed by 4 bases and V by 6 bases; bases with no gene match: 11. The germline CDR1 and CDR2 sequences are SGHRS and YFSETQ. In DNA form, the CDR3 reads TGCGCCAGCACCATCGGACTAGCGGGGGGCAGAGGAGAGACCCAGTACTTC. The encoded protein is CASTIGLAGGRGETQYF.

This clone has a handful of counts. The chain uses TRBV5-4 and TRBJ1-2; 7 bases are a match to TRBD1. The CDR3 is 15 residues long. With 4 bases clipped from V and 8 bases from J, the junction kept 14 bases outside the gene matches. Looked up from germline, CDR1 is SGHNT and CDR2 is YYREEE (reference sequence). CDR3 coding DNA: TGTGCCAGCAGCCCCGGGACAGCGGCATCGGGGGGCTACACCTTC. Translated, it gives CASSPGTAASGGYTF.

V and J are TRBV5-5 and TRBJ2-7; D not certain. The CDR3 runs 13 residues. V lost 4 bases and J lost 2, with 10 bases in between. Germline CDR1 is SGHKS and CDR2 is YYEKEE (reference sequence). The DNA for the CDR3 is TGTGCCAGCAGCCATACACAAACCTACGAGCAGTACTTC. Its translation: CASSHTQTYEQYF. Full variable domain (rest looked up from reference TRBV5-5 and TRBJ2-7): DAGVTQSPTHLIKTRGQQVTLRCSPISGHKSVSWYQQVLGQGPQFIFQYYEKEERGRGNFPDRFSARQFPNYSSELNVNALLLGDSALYLCASSHTQTYEQYFGPGTRLTVT.

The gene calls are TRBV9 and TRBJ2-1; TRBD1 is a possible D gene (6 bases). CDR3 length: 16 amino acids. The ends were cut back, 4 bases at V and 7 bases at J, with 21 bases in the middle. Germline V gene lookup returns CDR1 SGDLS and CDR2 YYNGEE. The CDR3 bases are TGTGCCAGCAGCACTCTCGCGGCAGGGGTTGCGAATGAGCAGTTCTTC. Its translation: CASSTLAAGVANEQFF.

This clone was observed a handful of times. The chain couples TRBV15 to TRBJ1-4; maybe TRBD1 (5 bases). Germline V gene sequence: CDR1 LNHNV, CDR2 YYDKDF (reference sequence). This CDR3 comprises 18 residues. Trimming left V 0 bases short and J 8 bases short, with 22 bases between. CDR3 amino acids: CATSRDLWGGGVGEKLFF. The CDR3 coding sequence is TGTGCCACCAGCAGAGATCTTTGGGGCGGGGGAGTGGGAGAAAAACTGTTTTTT.

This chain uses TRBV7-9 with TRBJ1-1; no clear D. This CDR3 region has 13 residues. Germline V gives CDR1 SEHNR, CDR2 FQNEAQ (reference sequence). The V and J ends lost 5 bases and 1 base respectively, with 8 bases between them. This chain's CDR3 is CASSLPQNTEAFF. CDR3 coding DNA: TGTGCCAGCAGCCTCCCACAGAACACTGAAGCTTTCTTT.

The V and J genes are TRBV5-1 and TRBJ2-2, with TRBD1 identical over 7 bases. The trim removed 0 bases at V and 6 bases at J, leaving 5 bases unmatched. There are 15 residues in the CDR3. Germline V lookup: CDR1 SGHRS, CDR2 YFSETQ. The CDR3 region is CASSLEGQLAGELFF. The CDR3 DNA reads TGCGCCAGCAGCTTGGAGGGACAGTTGGCCGGGGAGCTGTTTTTT.

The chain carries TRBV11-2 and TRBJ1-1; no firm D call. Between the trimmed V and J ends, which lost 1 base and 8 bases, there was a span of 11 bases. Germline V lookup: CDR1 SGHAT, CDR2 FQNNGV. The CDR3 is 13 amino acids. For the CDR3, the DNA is TGTGCCAGCAGCTTAGTGAGGGTGGGGGAAGCTTTCTTT. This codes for CASSLVRVGEAFF.

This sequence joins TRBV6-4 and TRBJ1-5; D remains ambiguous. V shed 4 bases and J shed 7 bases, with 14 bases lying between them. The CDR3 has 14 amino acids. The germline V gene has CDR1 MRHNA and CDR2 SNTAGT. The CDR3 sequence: CASSAPTSGQPQHF. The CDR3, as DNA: TGTGCCAGCAGTGCACCTACATCGGGACAGCCCCAGCATTTT.

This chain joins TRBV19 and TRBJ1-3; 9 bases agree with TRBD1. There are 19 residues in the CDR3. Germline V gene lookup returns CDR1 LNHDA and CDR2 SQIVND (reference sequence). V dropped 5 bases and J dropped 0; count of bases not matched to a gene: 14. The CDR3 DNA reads TGTGCCAGTAGTCTGCCCCCGGGACAGGGAAAGTTCTCTGGAAACACCATATATTTT. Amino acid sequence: CASSLPPGQGKFSGNTIYF.

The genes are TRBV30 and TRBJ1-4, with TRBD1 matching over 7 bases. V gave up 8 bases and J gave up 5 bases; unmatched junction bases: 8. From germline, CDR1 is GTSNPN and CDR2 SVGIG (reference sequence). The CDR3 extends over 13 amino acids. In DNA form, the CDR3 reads TGTGCCGTATCTGACAGGGAAAATGAAAAACTGTTTTTT. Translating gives CAVSDRENEKLFF.

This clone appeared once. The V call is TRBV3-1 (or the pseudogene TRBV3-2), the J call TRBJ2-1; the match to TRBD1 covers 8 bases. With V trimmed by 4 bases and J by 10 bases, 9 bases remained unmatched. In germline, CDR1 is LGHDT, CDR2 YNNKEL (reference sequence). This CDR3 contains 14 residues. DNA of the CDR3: TGTGCCAGCAGCCTTCCTGGACAGGGTTACGAGCAGTTCTTC. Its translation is CASSLPGQGYEQFF.

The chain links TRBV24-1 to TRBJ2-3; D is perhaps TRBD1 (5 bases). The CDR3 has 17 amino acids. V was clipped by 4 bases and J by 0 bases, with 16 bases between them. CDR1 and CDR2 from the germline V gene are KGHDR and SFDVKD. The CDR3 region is CATSDPGRTYSTDTQYF. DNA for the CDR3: TGTGCCACCAGTGACCCCGGACGGACATATAGCACAGATACGCAGTATTTT.

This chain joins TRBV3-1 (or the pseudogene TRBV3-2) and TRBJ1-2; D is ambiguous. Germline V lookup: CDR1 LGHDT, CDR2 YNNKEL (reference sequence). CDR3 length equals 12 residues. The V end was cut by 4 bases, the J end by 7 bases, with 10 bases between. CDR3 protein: CASSPWGGGYTF. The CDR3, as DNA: TGTGCCAGCAGCCCTTGGGGAGGTGGCTACACCTTC.

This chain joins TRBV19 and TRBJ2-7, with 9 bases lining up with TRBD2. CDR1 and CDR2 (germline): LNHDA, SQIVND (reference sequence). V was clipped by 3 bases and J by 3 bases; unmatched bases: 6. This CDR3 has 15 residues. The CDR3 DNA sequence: TGTGCCAGTAGTATGAAGCTAGCGGGGAACTACGAGCAGTACTTC. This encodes CASSMKLAGNYEQYF.

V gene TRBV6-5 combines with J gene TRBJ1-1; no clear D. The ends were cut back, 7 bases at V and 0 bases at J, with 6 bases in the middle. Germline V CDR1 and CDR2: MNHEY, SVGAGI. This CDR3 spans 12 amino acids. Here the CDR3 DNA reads TGTGCCAGCAAGCGCATGAACACTGAAGCTTTCTTT. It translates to CASKRMNTEAFF.

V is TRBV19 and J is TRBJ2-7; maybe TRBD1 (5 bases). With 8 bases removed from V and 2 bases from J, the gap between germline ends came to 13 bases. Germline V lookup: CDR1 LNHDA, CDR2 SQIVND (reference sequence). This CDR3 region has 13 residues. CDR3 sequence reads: CASAAGLTYEQYF. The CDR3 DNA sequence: TGTGCCAGTGCGGCAGGGTTAACCTACGAGCAGTACTTC.

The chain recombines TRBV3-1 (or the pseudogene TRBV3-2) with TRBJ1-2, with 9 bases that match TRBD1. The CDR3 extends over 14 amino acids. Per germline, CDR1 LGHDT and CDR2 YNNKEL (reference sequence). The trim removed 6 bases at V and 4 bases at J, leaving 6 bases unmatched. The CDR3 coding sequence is TGTGCCAGCAGTTCCACAGGGGGCGCCTATGGCTACACCTTC. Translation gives CASSSTGGAYGYTF.